The TCR beta chain described here comes from a study of blood T cell repertoires in COVID-19. Study-wide background: The United States, Italy and Spain were the sources of the acute and convalescent COVID-19 samples. From T cells, B-cell-depleted T cells, or PBMCs came the material, which was cDNA or gDNA.

Per the original data handling: Amplification from reference gene primers served as the basis for estimated nucleated cell counts. The repertoire was sequenced with immunoSEQ multiplex PCR; TCRdb's copy has only in-frame clones and lacks some. D and trimming come from the DNA, and the V and J calls and clone size come from that table. There are about 20,000 clones in the sample; 85% to 90% occur only once, and 3% to 4.5% lies in the top ten. Germline V gene data show CDR1 as SNHLY and CDR2 as FYNNEI. After removal of 8 bases from V and 3 bases from J, the junction contained 1 base not matched to a gene. The CDR3 totals 13 residues.

Material for sequencing was peripheral blood. This sequence joins TRBV2 and TRBJ2-1; 10 bases are shared with TRBD1. This sequence originates from a man aged 45-65 years with active COVID-19. This chain's CDR3 is CASRDRGYNEQFF. The CDR3 DNA reads as TGTGCCAGCCGGGACAGGGGCTACAATGAGCAGTTCTTC.